These 29 T cell receptor beta chains share one sample of origin, sequenced in a study of T cell responses to AZD1222 COVID-19 vaccine (dated by TCRdb to the early 2020s). Library preparation employed the immunoSEQ multiplex PCR assay. TCRdb retrieved this table from immuneACCESS and kept in-frame rearrangements only. Not all clones are present; in checked studies, unresolved V genes account for under half, and no reason is known for the remainder. The sample table holds around 140,000 clones, of which around 89% were seen once. In total, the top ten clones hold 2.5% to 3% of the sample. Sample time point, as interpreted from the label and publication: baseline before first vaccination. This material consisted of peripheral blood, taken on day 0 of AZD1222 vaccination. These receptors all stem from an adult in good health.

The V and J genes are TRBV6-5 and TRBJ2-1; possible D gene TRBD2, 7 bases. V shed 0 bases and J shed 8 bases, with 17 bases lying between them. Germline values: CDR1 MNHEY, CDR2 SVGAGI. This CDR3 is built from 16 residues. The CDR3 DNA sequence: TGTGCCAGCAGTTACTCGGTGAGGGAGGGGGGAGATGAGCAGTTCTTC. Amino acids: CASSYSVREGGDEQFF.

The chain has TRBV11-3 and TRBJ1-1; D unclear. The CDR3 sequence is 13 residues long. In germline, CDR1 is SGHNT, CDR2 YENEEA. The germline V and J ends were trimmed by 2 bases and 2 bases, with 6 bases remaining between them. The CDR3 spells CASSLTENTEAFF. DNA for the CDR3: TGTGCCAGCAGCTTAACAGAAAACACTGAAGCTTTCTTT.

The chain has TRBV10-3 and TRBJ2-5; D is ambiguous. V was pared by 4 bases and J by 2 bases, with 8 bases between. CDR3 size: 13 residues. Looked up from germline, CDR1 is ENHRY and CDR2 is SYGVKD. CDR3 protein: CAISGTNQETQYF. The DNA for the CDR3 is TGTGCCATCAGTGGGACGAATCAAGAGACCCAGTACTTC.

The V call is TRBV19, the J call TRBJ2-7; D is ambiguous. The germline gives CDR1 LNHDA, CDR2 SQIVND (reference sequence). The CDR3 runs to 15 residues. V lost 0 bases and J lost 3, with 12 bases in between. The CDR3 is CASSIDQGIGYEQYF. The CDR3 nucleotides are TGTGCCAGTAGTATAGATCAAGGGATAGGCTACGAGCAGTACTTC.

V usage is TRBV13 and J usage is TRBJ2-3, with a tentative D call TRBD1 (5 bases). The germline CDR1 and CDR2 sequences are PRHDT and FYEKMQ (reference sequence). Deletions cut 4 bases from V and 4 bases from J, with 12 bases between. The CDR3 runs to 14 residues. CDR3 region: CASSSSGIADTQYF. The CDR3 region has the DNA TGTGCCAGCAGCTCATCAGGGATCGCAGATACGCAGTATTTT.

The chain employs TRBV5-4 and TRBJ2-1; D is ambiguous. V shed 4 bases and J shed 0 bases, with 14 bases lying between them. The CDR3 consists of 16 residues. CDR1 is SGHNT, CDR2 YYREEE, per germline (reference sequence). The CDR3 here is CASSPTSRSSYNEQFF. The CDR3 nucleotides are TGTGCCAGCAGCCCTACATCCCGGAGCTCCTACAATGAGCAGTTCTTC.

The chain uses TRBV2 and TRBJ1-4, with 8 nucleotides matching TRBD1. This CDR3 comprises 14 residues. Per the germline V gene, CDR1 is SNHLY and CDR2 is FYNNEI. V was pared by 7 bases and J by 7 bases, with 8 bases of the junction left unmatched. The CDR3 DNA reads as TGTGCCAGCACAAGACAGGGGACGGGTGAAAAACTGTTTTTT. It encodes CASTRQGTGEKLFF. The full variable domain, with the rest looked up from reference TRBV2 and TRBJ1-4, is EPEVTQTPSHQVTQMGQEVILRCVPISNHLYFYWYRQILGQKVEFLVSFYNNEISEKSEIFDDQFSVERPDGSNFTLKIRSTKLEDSAMYFCASTRQGTGEKLFFGSGTQLSVL.

V gene TRBV19 combines with J gene TRBJ1-2, with D unresolved. This CDR3 contains 13 residues. V was trimmed by 2 bases and J by 7 bases, leaving 11 bases between them. The germline CDR1 and CDR2 sequences are LNHDA and SQIVND (reference sequence). The DNA for the CDR3 is TGTGCCAGTAGTATACGACTAGCGGGTGGCTACACCTTC. This sequence encodes CASSIRLAGGYTF.

This clone was detected only once. This chain uses TRBV7-2 with TRBJ2-7; D perhaps matches TRBD1 (6 bases). This CDR3 has 14 residues. Germline CDR1 SGHTA, CDR2 FQGNSA. The germline V and J ends were trimmed by 3 bases and 4 bases, with 13 bases remaining between them. CDR3 region: CASSFGTRLYEQYF. CDR3 DNA sequence: TGTGCCAGCAGCTTTGGGACACGACTTTACGAGCAGTACTTC.

The chain links TRBV5-6 to TRBJ2-1; a weak D match, TRBD2 (6 bases). Germline lookup yields CDR1 SGHDT and CDR2 YYEEEE. Trimming took 2 bases from V and 4 from J, leaving 16 bases between them. The CDR3 runs 16 residues. The CDR3 nucleotides read TGTGCCAGCAGCTTCGCCGGGACTCGCGGTTACAATGAGCAGTTCTTC. Protein: CASSFAGTRGYNEQFF.

The chain is built from TRBV7-2 and TRBJ2-3; D is unresolved. CDR3 length: 13 amino acids. V lost 5 bases, J lost 7 bases, and 13 bases lay in between. Germline assignment: CDR1 SGHTA and CDR2 FQGNSA. CDR3: CASSNSVPNTQYF. The CDR3 coding sequence is TGTGCCAGCAGCAATTCCGTACCGAATACGCAGTATTTT.

V and J are TRBV3-1 (or the pseudogene TRBV3-2) and TRBJ1-2, with no clear D. CDR1 is LGHDT, CDR2 YNNKEL, per germline (reference sequence). V shed 1 base and J shed 4 bases, with 7 bases lying between them. This CDR3 contains 13 residues. CDR3 residues: CASSQARFYGYTF. CDR3 coding DNA: TGTGCCAGCAGCCAAGCGCGGTTCTATGGCTACACCTTC.

The chain joins TRBV12-5 to TRBJ2-7; TRBD1 matches 9 bases. This CDR3 has 13 residues. V trimming: 9 bases; J trimming: 3 bases; junction bases outside the gene matches: 6. Germline-derived CDR1 and CDR2 are LGHNT and FRNRAP. CDR3 sequence reads: CARGTGLSYEQYF. CDR3 DNA: TGTGCTAGGGGGACAGGGTTGAGCTACGAGCAGTACTTC.

This clone occurred a few times. DNA of the CDR3: TGTGCCAGCAGTTACCTTTGGGGGGGGAACACTGAAGCTTTCTTT. It encodes CASSYLWGGNTEAFF. The chain employs TRBV6-2 or TRBV6-3 and TRBJ1-1; maybe TRBD1 (5 bases). Trimming cost V 2 bases and J 1 base, with 11 bases left between them. The germline V gene encodes CDR1 MNHEY and CDR2 SVGEGT. The CDR3 runs to 15 residues.

The V gene is TRBV5-1, the J gene TRBJ1-6, with D possibly being TRBD1 (6 bases). In germline, CDR1 is SGHRS, CDR2 YFSETQ. Trimming shortened V by 1 base and J by 8 bases, and 10 bases separated the two germline ends. This CDR3 region has 14 residues. The CDR3 loop reads CASSLQQGHSPLHF. CDR3 DNA: TGCGCCAGCAGCTTGCAACAGGGTCATTCACCCCTCCACTTT.

The V gene is TRBV7-2, the J gene TRBJ1-6; tentative D call: TRBD1 (5 bases). The CDR3 sequence is 16 residues long. V dropped 1 base and J dropped 9 bases, with 16 bases sitting between them. Germline V gene lookup returns CDR1 SGHTA and CDR2 FQGNSA. For the CDR3, the DNA is TGTGCCAGCAGCTTAGGAGGGGCCAGCCAGGGTTCACCCCTCCACTTT. Translating it yields CASSLGGASQGSPLHF.

This clone has a single count. CDR3 DNA: TGTGCCAGCAGTCTTTCCGGGAAGGGTGGTAATTCACCCCTCCACTTT. Translated, it gives CASSLSGKGGNSPLHF. The chain is built from TRBV9 and TRBJ1-6; D is unclear. Germline-derived CDR1 and CDR2 are SGDLS and YYNGEE. Trimming cost V 5 bases and J 6 bases, with 18 bases left between them. This CDR3 spans 16 amino acids.

This chain joins TRBV9 and TRBJ2-5; D could derive from TRBD1 or TRBD2 (5 bases each). V gave up 4 bases and J gave up 2 bases, with 12 bases separating them. The CDR3 is 14 amino acids. CDR1 SGDLS and CDR2 YYNGEE come from the germline V gene. The CDR3 DNA reads as TGTGCCAGCAGCTCGGGGACGGAACAAGAGACCCAGTACTTC. As protein: CASSSGTEQETQYF.

This CDR3 is CASSEALKGAGTEAFF. In DNA form, the CDR3 reads TGTGCCAGCAGTGAAGCGCTTAAGGGGGCAGGGACTGAAGCTTTCTTT. The chain uses TRBV2 and TRBJ1-1; 7 bases map to TRBD1. After removal of 0 bases from V and 5 bases from J, the junction contained 9 bases not matched to a gene. CDR3 length equals 16 residues. The V gene's germline CDR1 is SNHLY and CDR2 FYNNEI.

V gene TRBV30 combines with J gene TRBJ1-2; no clear D. CDR1 and CDR2 (germline): GTSNPN, SVGIG (reference sequence). V lost 0 bases and J 2 bases, leaving 13 bases between the germline ends. The CDR3 spans 15 residues. As DNA, the CDR3 is TGTGCCTGGAGTGTATCGAGGCCAGCAAACTATGGCTACACCTTC. Amino acid sequence: CAWSVSRPANYGYTF.

The chain has TRBV6-5 and TRBJ2-1; D perhaps matches TRBD1 (6 bases). The CDR3 consists of 14 residues. Trimming shortened V by 8 bases and J by 2 bases, and 13 bases separated the two germline ends. CDR1 MNHEY and CDR2 SVGAGI come from the germline V gene. Written as DNA, the CDR3 is TGTGCCAGCGGGTTGGACAGCCCCTACAATGAGCAGTTCTTC. It translates to CASGLDSPYNEQFF.

The rearrangement joins TRBV6-5 to TRBJ2-2; D is possibly TRBD1 or TRBD2 (5 bases each). Looked up from germline, CDR1 is MNHEY and CDR2 is SVGAGI. The CDR3 is 14 amino acids. Trimming took off 7 bases at V and 5 bases at J, with 14 bases between the two ends. The CDR3 reads CASNPGSRTGELFF. In nucleotides, the CDR3 is TGTGCCAGCAATCCAGGGAGTAGGACCGGGGAGCTGTTTTTT.

This clone occurred once. The chain couples TRBV5-8 to TRBJ1-6; D unclear. Germline loops: CDR1 SGHTS, CDR2 YDEGEE. This CDR3 is built from 14 residues. V was cut by 4 bases and J by 7 bases, with 12 bases left in between. CDR3 loop: CASSRKTANSPLHF. CDR3 DNA sequence: TGTGCCAGCAGCCGGAAGACCGCGAATTCACCCCTCCACTTT.

This clone has a handful of counts. This CDR3 is also generated by other DNA sequences in the sample. CDR3 region: CASSFRGNNEQFF. CDR3 DNA sequence: TGTGCCAGCAGCTTTCGGGGGAACAATGAGCAGTTCTTC. The rearrangement links TRBV7-3 to TRBJ2-1; perhaps TRBD2 as D (6 bases). Germline assignment: CDR1 SGHTA and CDR2 FQGTGA. The CDR3 loop spans 13 amino acids. Trimming removed 3 bases at V and 5 bases at J, with 8 bases between.

The rearrangement joins TRBV15 to TRBJ1-1; 7 nucleotides match TRBD1. Trimming took 5 bases from V and 2 from J; bases not matched to a gene: 8. This CDR3 is built from 15 residues. CDR1 LNHNV and CDR2 YYDKDF come from the germline V gene (reference sequence). DNA of the CDR3: TGTGCCACCAGCGCTCGACAGGGTAGTAACACTGAAGCTTTCTTT. It yields the protein CATSARQGSNTEAFF.

The V call is TRBV4-3, the J call TRBJ1-4, with TRBD1 as a possible D gene (6 bases). Per the germline V gene, CDR1 is LGHNA and CDR2 is YSLEER. This CDR3 comprises 15 residues. V lost 0 bases to trimming and J lost 7 bases, with 12 bases between them. The CDR3 here is CASSQETGKGEKLFF. CDR3 DNA sequence: TGCGCCAGCAGCCAAGAAACAGGGAAGGGTGAAAAACTGTTTTTT.

This clone was picked up one time. V gene TRBV7-2 combines with J gene TRBJ2-7, with a tentative D call TRBD2 (6 bases). The CDR3 has 14 residues. CDR1 and CDR2 from the germline V gene are SGHTA and FQGNSA. Trimming cost V 2 bases and J 6 bases, with 14 bases left between them. Written as DNA, the CDR3 is TGTGCCAGCAGCTTAATGCGGGGAACTGGCGAGCAGTACTTC. Its protein is CASSLMRGTGEQYF.

The chain employs TRBV5-1 and TRBJ2-3; D perhaps matches TRBD2 (6 bases). V lost 2 bases and J 6 bases, leaving 10 bases between the germline ends. CDR3 length: 13 residues. Germline V lookup: CDR1 SGHRS, CDR2 YFSETQ. In nucleotides, the CDR3 is TGCGCCAGCAGCTTAGGAGGGAGGGATACGCAGTATTTT. Translating it yields CASSLGGRDTQYF.

The rearrangement links TRBV4-1 to TRBJ2-1; D is undetermined. This CDR3 has 14 amino acids. V lost 6 bases and J 4 bases, leaving 13 bases between the germline ends. Per germline, CDR1 MGHRA and CDR2 YSYEKL. This CDR3 is CASSGFDGYNEQFF. CDR3 DNA sequence: TGCGCCAGCAGTGGATTCGACGGATACAATGAGCAGTTCTTC.